These T cell receptor beta chains were read from a single sample in a study of T-cell reconstitution after alpha-beta-depleted transplantation in children. TCRdb re-called the PCR reads with MiXCR, one entry per CDR3 protein. The repertoire includes 80,000 or so distinct CDR3 sequences, around an eighth of them detected once, and 27% sits in the top ten. This specimen consisted of PBMCs, mostly from graft donor cells, obtained 180 days after TCRalphabeta/CD19-depleted stem cell transplant. The source of these receptors is a male patient under 10 years old who had a stem cell transplant for acute lymphoblastic leukemia, so the T cells may come from the graft donor. CDR3s include the opening cysteine and the closing phenylalanine or tryptophan. Fields, in order: D gene, J gene, V gene, clone size, CDR3 DNA, CDR3 protein. A D gene is named only where the DNA matches it firmly. Rows may omit the clone size; those that give it use once, few, many or a size class.

d_call: .
j_call: TRBJ2-4
v_call: TRBV5-1
clone_size: few
cdr3_nt: TGCGCCAGCAGCTTGGCCTCGCTAGCCAAAAACATTCAGTACTTC
cdr3_aa: CASSLASLAKNIQYF

d_call: .
j_call: TRBJ2-5
v_call: TRBV5-1
clone_size: few
cdr3_nt: TGCGCCAGCAGGGACAATGGGGAGACCCAGTACTTC
cdr3_aa: CASRDNGETQYF

d_call: .
j_call: TRBJ2-7
v_call: TRBV2
clone_size: many
cdr3_nt: TGTGCCAGCACCAGGGTCTACGAGCAGTACTTC
cdr3_aa: CASTRVYEQYF

d_call: TRBD2
j_call: TRBJ2-1
v_call: TRBV5-5
clone_size: .
cdr3_nt: TGTGCCAGCAGCTCGGGGGGGTCAAACAATGAGCAGTTCTTC
cdr3_aa: CASSSGGSNNEQFF

d_call: .
j_call: TRBJ1-1
v_call: TRBV20-1
clone_size: many
cdr3_nt: TGCAGTGCTAGAAGGGTGAACACTGAAGCTTTCTTT
cdr3_aa: CSARRVNTEAFF

d_call: .
j_call: TRBJ2-4
v_call: TRBV5-5
clone_size: many
cdr3_nt: TGTGCCAGCACGGGCGAAAACATTCAGTACTTC
cdr3_aa: CASTGENIQYF

d_call: TRBD1
j_call: TRBJ2-5
v_call: TRBV10-3
clone_size: many
cdr3_nt: TGTGCCTCCCGACAGGGGGAAGAGACCCAGTACTTC
cdr3_aa: CASRQGEETQYF

d_call: .
j_call: TRBJ2-2
v_call: TRBV6-1
clone_size: once
cdr3_nt: TGTGCCAGTGACCTGACTGGGACATCAAACACCGGGGAGCTGTTTTTT
cdr3_aa: CASDLTGTSNTGELFF

d_call: .
j_call: TRBJ2-3
v_call: TRBV29-1
clone_size: few
cdr3_nt: TGCAGCGTTTACAGGGCGGAAACAGATACGCAGTATTTT
cdr3_aa: CSVYRAETDTQYF

d_call: .
j_call: TRBJ2-7
v_call: TRBV7-2
clone_size: .
cdr3_nt: TGTGCCAGCAGCTGGGTAGAGAGGTACGAGCAGTACTTC
cdr3_aa: CASSWVERYEQYF

d_call: TRBD1
j_call: TRBJ1-1
v_call: TRBV6-5
clone_size: few
cdr3_nt: TGTGCCAGCAGTTACGCGCGACAGGGGGCTTTGGGTGAAGCTTTCTTT
cdr3_aa: CASSYARQGALGEAFF

d_call: TRBD2
j_call: TRBJ2-7
v_call: TRBV9
clone_size: .
cdr3_nt: TGTGCCAGCAGCGTAGCAGAGCGGGGGCGAACCTACGAGCAGTACTTC
cdr3_aa: CASSVAERGRTYEQYF

d_call: .
j_call: TRBJ1-1
v_call: TRBV5-1
clone_size: many
cdr3_nt: TGCGCCAGCAGCTTTGGGGGTCCGAACACTGAAGCTTTCTTT
cdr3_aa: CASSFGGPNTEAFF

d_call: .
j_call: TRBJ2-7
v_call: TRBV20-1
clone_size: many
cdr3_nt: TGCAGTGCCGCGAGGGTTTCTTACGAGCAGTACTTC
cdr3_aa: CSAARVSYEQYF

d_call: .
j_call: TRBJ2-2
v_call: TRBV7-9
clone_size: .
cdr3_nt: TGTGCCAGCAGCTTAGCGGGTCACCTCAACACCGGGGAGCTGTTTTTT
cdr3_aa: CASSLAGHLNTGELFF

d_call: .
j_call: TRBJ2-5
v_call: TRBV30
clone_size: .
cdr3_nt: TGTGCCTGGAGTGAGGGGGTAAGGGGACTACACCAAGAGACCCAGTACTTC
cdr3_aa: CAWSEGVRGLHQETQYF

d_call: .
j_call: TRBJ1-1
v_call: TRBV14
clone_size: .
cdr3_nt: TGTGCCAGCAGCCCCTGGAGTAAGGAGCACACTGAAGCTTTCTTT
cdr3_aa: CASSPWSKEHTEAFF

d_call: .
j_call: TRBJ2-7
v_call: TRBV27
clone_size: few
cdr3_nt: TGTGCCAGCAGTTTAGGACACGAGCAGTACTTC
cdr3_aa: CASSLGHEQYF

d_call: .
j_call: TRBJ1-1
v_call: TRBV20-1
clone_size: .
cdr3_nt: TGCAGTGCTAGTAAGGCAGGGAGGAACACTGAAGCTTTCTTT
cdr3_aa: CSASKAGRNTEAFF

d_call: .
j_call: TRBJ2-2
v_call: TRBV12-3/TRBV12-4
clone_size: .
cdr3_nt: TGTGCCAGCAGTTTAGCTATTGGACGGGGCGGGGAGCTGTTTTTT
cdr3_aa: CASSLAIGRGGELFF

d_call: .
j_call: TRBJ2-5
v_call: TRBV27
clone_size: many
cdr3_nt: TGTGCCAGCACGGACTCCCGGGAGACCCAGTACTTC
cdr3_aa: CASTDSRETQYF

d_call: .
j_call: TRBJ2-3
v_call: TRBV20-1
clone_size: many
cdr3_nt: TGCAGTGCTAGAGATCTGGCGGCAGCCGGCCGGGGTGAAGATACGCAGTATTTT
cdr3_aa: CSARDLAAAGRGEDTQYF

d_call: .
j_call: TRBJ1-2
v_call: TRBV20-1
clone_size: many
cdr3_nt: TGCAGTGGCCCGGGCGGCCCGGAGCTCTATGGCTACACCTTC
cdr3_aa: CSGPGGPELYGYTF

d_call: .
j_call: TRBJ2-7
v_call: TRBV7-8
clone_size: many
cdr3_nt: TGTGCCAGCAGCCACGACTACTACGAGCAGTACTTC
cdr3_aa: CASSHDYYEQYF

d_call: TRBD2
j_call: TRBJ2-7
v_call: TRBV13
clone_size: few
cdr3_nt: TGTGCCAGCAGCTCGACTAGCGACCACGAGCAGTACTTC
cdr3_aa: CASSSTSDHEQYF

d_call: TRBD2
j_call: TRBJ2-5
v_call: TRBV6-2/TRBV6-3
clone_size: .
cdr3_nt: TGTGCCAGCAGGCTACCTCGCGGGGGGGAGACCCAGTACTTC
cdr3_aa: CASRLPRGGETQYF

d_call: .
j_call: TRBJ1-2
v_call: TRBV11-2
clone_size: few
cdr3_nt: TGTGCCAGCAGCAGGTACTCATCGCCCTATGGCTACACCTTC
cdr3_aa: CASSRYSSPYGYTF

d_call: TRBD1
j_call: TRBJ1-2
v_call: TRBV28
clone_size: many
cdr3_nt: TGTGCCAGCAGTTTATTAGCAGGGGGGCTACCCGATGGCTACACCTTC
cdr3_aa: CASSLLAGGLPDGYTF

d_call: TRBD2
j_call: TRBJ2-7
v_call: TRBV6-1
clone_size: .
cdr3_nt: TGTGCCAGCAGATCCGACACCCGGGGGGTCCTTGGGCAGTACTTC
cdr3_aa: CASRSDTRGVLGQYF

d_call: TRBD1
j_call: TRBJ2-2
v_call: TRBV27
clone_size: .
cdr3_nt: TGTGCCAGCAGTTGGGACAGGGGAACCGGGGAGCTGTTTTTT
cdr3_aa: CASSWDRGTGELFF

d_call: .
j_call: TRBJ2-7
v_call: TRBV9
clone_size: many
cdr3_nt: TGTGCCAGCAGCGCCGGGGCCTACGAGCAGTACTTC
cdr3_aa: CASSAGAYEQYF

d_call: .
j_call: TRBJ1-5
v_call: TRBV6-1
clone_size: .
cdr3_nt: TGTGCCAGCAGCCCGTGGGGCAATAGCAATCAGCCCCAGCATTTT
cdr3_aa: CASSPWGNSNQPQHF

d_call: TRBD1
j_call: TRBJ1-2
v_call: TRBV27
clone_size: .
cdr3_nt: TGTGCCAGCAGTTTATCGCAACAGGGGACCTATGGCTACACCTTC
cdr3_aa: CASSLSQQGTYGYTF

d_call: .
j_call: TRBJ2-7
v_call: TRBV13
clone_size: many
cdr3_nt: TGTGCCAGCAGCTTAGCGGGGGACGAGCAGTACTTC
cdr3_aa: CASSLAGDEQYF

d_call: TRBD1
j_call: TRBJ2-2
v_call: TRBV28
clone_size: .
cdr3_nt: TGTGCCAGCAGTTTATTGACAGGGGCAACCGGGGAGCTGTTTTTT
cdr3_aa: CASSLLTGATGELFF

d_call: .
j_call: TRBJ1-1
v_call: TRBV7-8
clone_size: few
cdr3_nt: TGTGCCAGCAGCTCCCCCCGAGGGGGTATGAACACTGAAGCTTTCTTT
cdr3_aa: CASSSPRGGMNTEAFF

d_call: .
j_call: TRBJ1-1
v_call: TRBV3-1
clone_size: .
cdr3_nt: TGTGCCAGCTTAAACTACCCGGGGGACACTGAAGCTTTCTTT
cdr3_aa: CASLNYPGDTEAFF

d_call: .
j_call: TRBJ2-5
v_call: TRBV7-8
clone_size: .
cdr3_nt: TGTGCCAGCAGCTTCCACGACGTCAAGGGAGGCGAGACCCAGTACTTC
cdr3_aa: CASSFHDVKGGETQYF

d_call: .
j_call: TRBJ1-1
v_call: TRBV7-2
clone_size: .
cdr3_nt: TGTGCCAGCAGCTTAGCGCCTCCCCCCAACAGGCCTGCTTTCTTT
cdr3_aa: CASSLAPPPNRPAFF

d_call: TRBD1
j_call: TRBJ2-1
v_call: TRBV29-1
clone_size: many
cdr3_nt: TGCAGCGCTATTCGACAGGGGGTTTACAATGAGCAGTTCTTC
cdr3_aa: CSAIRQGVYNEQFF

d_call: .
j_call: TRBJ2-3
v_call: TRBV24-1
clone_size: .
cdr3_nt: TGTGCCACCAGTTCCCGGTGGGAAAGGCACAGAGATACGCAGTATTTT
cdr3_aa: CATSSRWERHRDTQYF

d_call: .
j_call: TRBJ2-7
v_call: TRBV27
clone_size: .
cdr3_nt: TGTGCCAGCAGTTGGGGCCACGAGCAGTACTTC
cdr3_aa: CASSWGHEQYF

d_call: .
j_call: TRBJ1-6
v_call: TRBV27
clone_size: .
cdr3_nt: TGTGCCAGCAGTTTACGAGAGAGCTCCTATAATTCACCCCTCCACTTT
cdr3_aa: CASSLRESSYNSPLHF

d_call: .
j_call: TRBJ2-7
v_call: TRBV6-6
clone_size: few
cdr3_nt: TGTGCCAGCAGTTATCATGACTACGAGCAGTACTTC
cdr3_aa: CASSYHDYEQYF

d_call: .
j_call: TRBJ2-7
v_call: TRBV4-3
clone_size: once
cdr3_nt: TGCGCCAACAGCCAAGATAAGGAGAGCTCCTACGAGCAGTACTTC
cdr3_aa: CANSQDKESSYEQYF

d_call: .
j_call: TRBJ2-5
v_call: TRBV6-2/TRBV6-3
clone_size: .
cdr3_nt: TGTGCCAGCAGTTACTGGAAGGGGACCCAGTACTTC
cdr3_aa: CASSYWKGTQYF

d_call: TRBD2
j_call: TRBJ2-2
v_call: TRBV4-2
clone_size: .
cdr3_nt: TGTGCCAGCAGCCAAGAGGGCGGGGGGGTGACCGGGGAGCTGTTTTTT
cdr3_aa: CASSQEGGGVTGELFF

d_call: .
j_call: TRBJ1-2
v_call: TRBV28
clone_size: few
cdr3_nt: TGTGCCAGCAGTTTATCCGGGGTCTATGGCTACACCTTC
cdr3_aa: CASSLSGVYGYTF

d_call: .
j_call: TRBJ2-1
v_call: TRBV5-1
clone_size: .
cdr3_nt: TGCGCCAGCAGCTTGTTTGCAGGGCGCAATGAGCAGTTCTTC
cdr3_aa: CASSLFAGRNEQFF

d_call: TRBD1
j_call: TRBJ1-2
v_call: TRBV27
clone_size: .
cdr3_nt: TGTGCCAGCAGTTTAGCAGGGGGCGATGGCTACACCTTC
cdr3_aa: CASSLAGGDGYTF